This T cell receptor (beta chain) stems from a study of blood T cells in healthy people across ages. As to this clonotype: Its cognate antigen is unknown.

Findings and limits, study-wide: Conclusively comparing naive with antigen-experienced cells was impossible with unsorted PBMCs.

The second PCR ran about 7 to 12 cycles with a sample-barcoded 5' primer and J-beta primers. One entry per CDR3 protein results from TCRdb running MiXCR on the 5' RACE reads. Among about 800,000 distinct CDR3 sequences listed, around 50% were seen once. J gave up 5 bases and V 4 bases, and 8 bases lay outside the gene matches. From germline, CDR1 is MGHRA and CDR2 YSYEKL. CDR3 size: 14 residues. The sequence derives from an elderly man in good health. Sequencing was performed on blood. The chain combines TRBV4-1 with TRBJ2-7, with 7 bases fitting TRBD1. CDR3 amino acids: CASSPGTAVHEQYF. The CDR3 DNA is TGCGCCAGCAGCCCCGGGACAGCGGTCCACGAGCAGTACTTC.